Listed below are T cell receptor beta chains from one sample, sequenced in a study of blood T cells in healthy people across ages. TCRdb passed the 5' RACE reads through MiXCR, listing each CDR3 protein once. The sample yields hundreds of thousands of distinct CDR3 sequences, roughly 50% seen once. The sequenced sample was blood. These receptors all come from a man aged 55 to 69 in good health. Both conserved end residues are part of each CDR3. The D gene is left open where the match is weak. Part of the rows lack a size; the others show once, few, many or a class for expanded clones.

size: NA
D: TRBD2
length: 15
V: TRBV20-1
J: TRBJ2-1
CDR3: CSARVPGGGNNEQFF
DNA: TGCAGTGCTAGAGTACCTGGGGGGGGTAACAATGAGCAGTTCTTC

size: NA
D: NA
length: 12
V: TRBV20-1
J: TRBJ2-1
CDR3: CSADDSFNEQFF
DNA: TGCAGTGCTGATGACTCGTTCAATGAGCAGTTCTTC

size: NA
D: NA
length: 14
V: TRBV6-1
J: TRBJ2-5
CDR3: CASSQGPLQETQYF
DNA: TGTGCCAGCAGTCAGGGGCCCCTCCAAGAGACCCAGTACTTC

size: few
D: NA
length: 14
V: TRBV3-1
J: TRBJ2-5
CDR3: CASSRVSGQETQYF
DNA: TGTGCCAGCAGCCGGGTAAGCGGACAAGAGACCCAGTACTTC

size: NA
D: NA
length: 13
V: TRBV24-1
J: TRBJ1-5
CDR3: CATSDNYGQPQHF
DNA: TGTGCCACCAGTGATAACTACGGACAGCCCCAGCATTTT

size: once
D: NA
length: 15
V: TRBV5-1
J: TRBJ2-1
CDR3: CASSPGLLRDNEQFF
DNA: TGCGCCAGCAGTCCGGGACTTCTAAGGGACAATGAGCAGTTCTTC

size: NA
D: NA
length: 12
V: TRBV6-5
J: TRBJ2-1
CDR3: CASRKEEETQFF
DNA: TGTGCCAGCAGAAAGGAAGAAGAGACCCAGTTCTTC

size: many
D: NA
length: 15
V: TRBV4-1
J: TRBJ2-6
CDR3: CASSPSGSGANVLTF
DNA: TGCGCCAGCAGCCCCTCCGGCTCTGGGGCCAACGTCCTGACTTTC

size: few
D: NA
length: 13
V: TRBV10-3
J: TRBJ2-2
CDR3: CAIKGPNTGELFF
DNA: TGTGCCATCAAGGGGCCGAACACCGGGGAGCTGTTTTTT

size: NA
D: NA
length: 15
V: TRBV10-3
J: TRBJ1-1
CDR3: CATAPGGRVNTEAFF
DNA: TGTGCCACCGCTCCGGGAGGCCGGGTGAACACTGAAGCTTTCTTT

size: NA
D: TRBD1
length: 13
V: TRBV12-3/TRBV12-4
J: TRBJ1-5
CDR3: CASKTGSNQPQHF
DNA: TGTGCCAGCAAGACAGGGAGCAATCAGCCCCAGCATTTT

size: NA
D: NA
length: 15
V: TRBV28
J: TRBJ1-2
CDR3: CASSFPSRRTYGYTF
DNA: TGTGCCAGCAGTTTCCCATCCAGGCGGACCTATGGCTACACCTTC

size: few
D: NA
length: 13
V: TRBV10-3
J: TRBJ2-5
CDR3: CAISRDPQETQYF
DNA: TGTGCCATCAGTCGGGACCCACAAGAGACCCAGTACTTC

size: NA
D: NA
length: 15
V: TRBV7-9
J: TRBJ2-3
CDR3: CASSLAAFPKDTQYF
DNA: TGTGCCAGCAGCTTAGCGGCCTTCCCGAAAGATACGCAGTATTTT

size: few
D: NA
length: 14
V: TRBV3-1
J: TRBJ1-1
CDR3: CASSRDTLNTEAFF
DNA: TGTGCCAGCAGCCGGGACACCCTGAACACTGAAGCTTTCTTT

size: NA
D: TRBD2
length: 13
V: TRBV20-1
J: TRBJ2-3
CDR3: CSATGTSPDTQYF
DNA: TGCAGTGCTACGGGGACTAGTCCGGATACGCAGTATTTT

size: NA
D: NA
length: 15
V: TRBV21-1
J: TRBJ2-7
CDR3: CATPEAGLARHEQYF
DNA: TGTGCCACCCCGGAGGCTGGACTAGCGCGCCACGAGCAGTACTTC

size: NA
D: NA
length: 17
V: TRBV11-2
J: TRBJ2-3
CDR3: CASSFKEGAGLGDTQYF
DNA: TGTGCCAGCAGCTTTAAAGAGGGGGCGGGGCTCGGGGATACGCAGTATTTT

size: once
D: TRBD2
length: 15
V: TRBV7-9
J: TRBJ2-7
CDR3: CASSGRSGSRYEQYF
DNA: TGTGCCAGCAGCGGGCGGAGCGGGAGTAGGTACGAGCAGTACTTC

size: NA
D: NA
length: 13
V: TRBV5-1
J: TRBJ2-5
CDR3: CASSFNVGETQYF
DNA: TGCGCCAGCAGCTTCAACGTTGGGGAGACCCAGTACTTC

size: NA
D: TRBD1
length: 14
V: TRBV3-1
J: TRBJ1-6
CDR3: CASSQETGESPLHF
DNA: TGTGCCAGCAGCCAAGAGACAGGGGAGTCACCCCTCCACTTT

size: few
D: NA
length: 14
V: TRBV7-9
J: TRBJ2-6
CDR3: CASEVREGANVLTF
DNA: TGTGCCAGCGAAGTCAGGGAGGGGGCCAACGTCCTGACTTTC

size: NA
D: NA
length: 14
V: TRBV9
J: TRBJ2-5
CDR3: CASSVAAGLETQYF
DNA: TGTGCCAGCAGCGTAGCGGCAGGCTTAGAGACCCAGTACTTC

size: few
D: NA
length: 14
V: TRBV9
J: TRBJ2-7
CDR3: CASSAKDEGHEQYF
DNA: TGTGCCAGCAGCGCAAAGGACGAGGGGCACGAGCAGTACTTC

size: NA
D: NA
length: 14
V: TRBV29-1
J: TRBJ1-2
CDR3: CSVERRRGAYGYTF
DNA: TGCAGCGTTGAACGGCGGCGGGGAGCATATGGCTACACCTTC

size: few
D: NA
length: 15
V: TRBV25-1
J: TRBJ1-6
CDR3: CASSEYTTNLSPLHF
DNA: TGTGCCAGCAGTGAATATACCACTAACCTATCACCCCTCCACTTT

size: NA
D: NA
length: 14
V: TRBV21-1
J: TRBJ1-1
CDR3: CASSKVGLNTEAFF
DNA: TGTGCCAGCAGCAAGGTGGGGTTGAACACTGAAGCTTTCTTT

size: NA
D: TRBD2
length: 16
V: TRBV6-6
J: TRBJ2-1
CDR3: CASSPSPKRGRDEQFF
DNA: TGTGCCAGCAGTCCCTCTCCTAAGCGGGGAAGGGATGAGCAGTTCTTC

size: NA
D: NA
length: 13
V: TRBV18
J: TRBJ1-1
CDR3: CASSQGQLTEAFF
DNA: TGTGCCAGCTCACAGGGACAATTAACTGAAGCTTTCTTT

size: NA
D: NA
length: 15
V: TRBV12-3/TRBV12-4
J: TRBJ2-3
CDR3: CASSPVGPYTDTQYF
DNA: TGTGCCAGCAGCCCGGTGGGGCCATACACAGATACGCAGTATTTT

size: NA
D: NA
length: 14
V: TRBV11-2
J: TRBJ1-2
CDR3: CASSLDRNNYGYTF
DNA: TGTGCCAGCAGCTTAGACCGGAACAATTATGGTTACACCTTC

size: NA
D: NA
length: 17
V: TRBV6-5
J: TRBJ2-6
CDR3: CASSYSGTRSGANVLTF
DNA: TGTGCCAGCAGTTACTCAGGGACAAGATCTGGGGCCAACGTCCTGACTTTC

size: few
D: TRBD2
length: 14
V: TRBV20-1
J: TRBJ2-1
CDR3: CSARGGGAGVEQFF
DNA: TGCAGTGCTAGAGGCGGGGGAGCGGGGGTTGAGCAGTTCTTC

size: NA
D: TRBD1
length: 15
V: TRBV5-4
J: TRBJ2-5
CDR3: CASSLPGGRRETQYF
DNA: TGTGCCAGCAGCTTGCCAGGGGGTCGCAGGGAGACCCAGTACTTC

size: NA
D: NA
length: 11
V: TRBV20-1
J: TRBJ1-2
CDR3: CSARTDDGYTF
DNA: TGCAGTGCCAGGACAGATGATGGCTACACCTTC

size: NA
D: TRBD1
length: 16
V: TRBV5-6
J: TRBJ2-7
CDR3: CASSLGTGGISYEQYF
DNA: TGTGCCAGCAGCTTGGGGACAGGGGGCATTTCGTACGAGCAGTACTTC

size: NA
D: NA
length: 17
V: TRBV10-2
J: TRBJ1-2
CDR3: CASSEPGQSKPNYGYTF
DNA: TGCGCCAGCAGTGAACCCGGACAGAGCAAGCCCAACTATGGCTACACCTTC

size: NA
D: NA
length: 15
V: TRBV20-1
J: TRBJ2-3
CDR3: CSARRTDGLRDTQYF
DNA: TGCAGTGCTAGAAGGACGGATGGACTCCGGGATACGCAGTATTTT

size: NA
D: TRBD1
length: 15
V: TRBV11-2
J: TRBJ2-4
CDR3: CASSQGTGTGDIQYF
DNA: TGTGCCAGCAGCCAAGGGACAGGAACAGGGGACATTCAGTACTTC

size: few
D: TRBD1
length: 14
V: TRBV7-6
J: TRBJ1-5
CDR3: CASSLGQGAQPQHF
DNA: TGTGCCAGCAGCTTAGGACAGGGGGCCCAGCCCCAGCATTTT

size: few
D: NA
length: 15
V: TRBV27
J: TRBJ2-3
CDR3: CASSRPGTGTDTQYF
DNA: TGTGCCAGCAGCCGACCCGGGACTGGCACAGATACGCAGTATTTT

size: NA
D: NA
length: 12
V: TRBV10-3
J: TRBJ2-1
CDR3: CAIRPSEDEQFF
DNA: TGTGCCATCAGGCCTAGCGAGGATGAGCAGTTCTTC

size: NA
D: NA
length: 14
V: TRBV27
J: TRBJ1-2
CDR3: CASSTGHISQGHTF
DNA: TGTGCCAGCAGTACGGGACACATCTCTCAGGGCCACACCTTC

size: NA
D: NA
length: 13
V: TRBV10-3
J: TRBJ2-2
CDR3: CAISESRDRGLFF
DNA: TGTGCCATCAGTGAGTCGAGGGATCGTGGGCTGTTTTTT

size: NA
D: TRBD2
length: 14
V: TRBV10-3
J: TRBJ2-1
CDR3: CAINLAGGTAEQFF
DNA: TGTGCCATCAATCTAGCGGGGGGGACCGCTGAGCAGTTCTTC

size: NA
D: NA
length: 13
V: TRBV18
J: TRBJ2-5
CDR3: CASSYTREETQYF
DNA: TGTGCCAGCTCATACACACGGGAAGAGACCCAGTACTTC

size: NA
D: NA
length: 14
V: TRBV28
J: TRBJ2-2
CDR3: CASSQGPGSGELFF
DNA: TGTGCCAGCAGTCAGGGGCCGGGTTCCGGGGAGCTGTTTTTT

size: few
D: NA
length: 12
V: TRBV6-2/TRBV6-3
J: TRBJ1-2
CDR3: CASRRPNYGYTF
DNA: TGTGCCAGCAGGAGACCAAACTATGGCTACACCTTC

size: NA
D: NA
length: 15
V: TRBV13
J: TRBJ2-7
CDR3: CASSREHRVEDEQYF
DNA: TGTGCCAGCAGTCGTGAACACAGGGTTGAGGACGAGCAGTACTTC

size: NA
D: NA
length: 15
V: TRBV4-2
J: TRBJ2-5
CDR3: CASSQGPSASETQYF
DNA: TGTGCCAGCAGCCAAGGCCCCTCTGCTTCCGAGACCCAGTACTTC

size: NA
D: TRBD1
length: 17
V: TRBV15
J: TRBJ2-3
CDR3: CATSRDPRQGYTDTQYF
DNA: TGTGCCACCAGCAGAGACCCGCGACAGGGATACACAGATACGCAGTATTTT

size: few
D: NA
length: 13
V: TRBV20-1
J: TRBJ1-2
CDR3: CSAQQGTAMGYTF
DNA: TGCAGTGCCCAACAGGGTACTGCCATGGGCTACACCTTC

size: NA
D: NA
length: 12
V: TRBV20-1
J: TRBJ2-5
CDR3: CSAKGFYNEQYF
DNA: TGCAGTGCTAAAGGGTTTTACAATGAGCAGTACTTC

size: NA
D: NA
length: 11
V: TRBV5-6
J: TRBJ1-2
CDR3: CASSAHYGYTF
DNA: TGTGCCAGCAGCGCGCACTATGGCTACACCTTC

size: NA
D: NA
length: 12
V: TRBV10-3
J: TRBJ1-2
CDR3: CAISESSLAYTF
DNA: TGTGCCATCAGTGAGTCGTCCCTGGCCTACACCTTC